The 17 T cell receptor beta chains in this list originate from one sample, sequenced in a study of blood T cell repertoires in COVID-19. The table came from immunoSEQ multiplex PCR; TCRdb's copy has only in-frame clones and leaves some out. The repertoire consists of 200,000 to 250,000 clones, with roughly 88% occurring once and the leading ten covering roughly a tenth. The source material was peripheral blood. These receptors all come from a man between 50 and 59 years old with active or convalescent COVID-19.

This clone has just a few counts. The rearrangement uses TRBV9 and TRBJ2-2, with 8 bases matching TRBD1. V lost 4 bases to trimming and J lost 7 bases; unmatched junction nucleotides: 9. The CDR3 covers 15 residues. CDR1 SGDLS and CDR2 YYNGEE come from the germline V gene. This CDR3 reads CASSLRTGLSGELFF. The CDR3 DNA reads TGTGCCAGCAGCCTAAGGACAGGGTTGAGCGGGGAGCTGTTTTTT.

The J gene is TRBJ1-2, the V gene TRBV9, with TRBD1 matching over 7 bases. From germline, CDR1 is SGDLS and CDR2 YYNGEE. With 0 bases clipped from V and 8 bases from J, the junction kept 7 bases outside the gene matches. The length of the CDR3 is 14 residues. CDR3 nucleotide sequence: TGTGCCAGCAGCGTAGCTAGACAGGGCGGGGGCTACACCTTC. It codes for CASSVARQGGGYTF.

CDR3 amino acids: CASSHLDRGAEAFF. The DNA for the CDR3 is TGCGCCAGCAGCCACTTGGACAGGGGCGCTGAAGCTTTCTTT. The chain joins TRBV4-3 to TRBJ1-1; 9 nucleotides line up with TRBD1. Germline V gene lookup returns CDR1 LGHNA and CDR2 YSLEER. The ends lost 3 bases at V and 6 bases at J; junction bases unmatched: 5. This CDR3 contains 14 residues.

The chain is built from TRBV4-3 and TRBJ2-4, with a tentative D call TRBD2 (5 bases). In germline, CDR1 is LGHNA, CDR2 YSLEER. CDR3 length: 16 residues. The V and J ends lost 0 bases and 1 base respectively, with 10 bases between them. The chain's CDR3 is CASSQDTPGAKNIQYF. The CDR3 DNA reads as TGCGCCAGCAGCCAAGACACCCCGGGGGCCAAAAACATTCAGTACTTC.

The chain links TRBV2 to TRBJ2-7; the match to TRBD1 covers 7 bases. The CDR3 spans 13 residues. CDR1 and CDR2 from the germline V gene are SNHLY and FYNNEI. The J segment lost 2 bases and the V segment lost 5 bases, leaving 3 bases of the junction unmatched. The CDR3 spells CASSSGTAYEQYV. In DNA form, the CDR3 reads TGTGCCAGCAGTTCCGGGACAGCCTACGAGCAGTACGTC.

This chain uses TRBV5-4 with TRBJ2-7, with TRBD1 identical over 11 bases. The J segment lost 2 bases and the V segment lost 3 bases, leaving 1 base of the junction unmatched. Germline V lookup: CDR1 SGHNT, CDR2 YYREEE (reference sequence). The length of the CDR3 is 14 residues. The CDR3 DNA reads TGTGCCAGCAGCTGGGGACAGGGGGCCTACGAGCAGTACTTC. Its translation is CASSWGQGAYEQYF.

This clone occurred a few times. The genes are TRBV5-1 and TRBJ2-2, with a possible D match to TRBD2 (6 bases). The CDR3 consists of 17 residues. In germline, CDR1 is SGHRS, CDR2 YFSETQ. Trimming stripped 4 bases from V and 1 base from J, with 17 bases between. The CDR3 sequence is CASSGGLATLNTGELFF. CDR3 DNA: TGCGCCAGCAGCGGGGGACTCGCTACTCTGAACACCGGGGAGCTGTTTTTT.

This clone was seen only once. The J gene is TRBJ2-5, the V gene TRBV7-8; a weak D match, TRBD2 (6 bases). V was cut by 5 bases and J by 1 base, with 11 bases left in between. The CDR3 contains 14 residues. In germline, CDR1 is SGHVS, CDR2 FQNEAQ. This CDR3 is CASSPQTSQETQYF. Written as DNA, the CDR3 is TGTGCCAGCAGCCCCCAGACTAGCCAAGAGACCCAGTACTTC.

J is TRBJ2-3 and V is TRBV29-1; 7 nucleotides match TRBD1. Germline values: CDR1 SQVTM, CDR2 ANQGSEA. With V trimmed by 7 bases and J by 2 bases, 9 bases remained unmatched. The CDR3 loop spans 14 amino acids. In DNA, the CDR3 is TGCAGCGCCGGAACCGGGACAGTCACAGATACGCAGTATTTT. This sequence encodes CSAGTGTVTDTQYF.

The V call is TRBV5-1, the J call TRBJ2-6; the D gene is possibly TRBD1 (6 bases). CDR1 and CDR2 from the germline V gene are SGHRS and YFSETQ. V gave up 4 bases and J gave up 0 bases, with 14 bases separating them. The CDR3 extends over 17 amino acids. The CDR3 coding sequence is TGCGCCAGCAGCCTGCTACAGGGAAGCTCTGGGGCCAACGTCCTGACTTTC. As protein: CASSLLQGSSGANVLTF.

The chain carries TRBV5-6 and TRBJ2-1, with TRBD2 identical over 8 bases. Germline V gene sequence: CDR1 SGHDT, CDR2 YYEEEE. The trim removed 1 base at V and 2 bases at J, leaving 2 bases unmatched. This CDR3 comprises 15 residues. CDR3 sequence: CASSLRGGTYNEQFF. CDR3 in DNA: TGTGCCAGCAGCTTGCGGGGGGGCACCTACAATGAGCAGTTCTTC.

The chain is built from TRBV9 and TRBJ2-2; 7 nucleotides agree with TRBD1. J lost 7 bases, V lost 3 bases, and 6 bases had no gene match. The CDR3 contains 14 residues. The germline V gene encodes CDR1 SGDLS and CDR2 YYNGEE. CDR3 DNA sequence: TGTGCCAGCAGCGATTACAGGGGTGGCGGGGAGCTGTTTTTT. Translating it yields CASSDYRGGGELFF.

The chain uses TRBV15 and TRBJ2-5; D uncertain. The germline V gene has CDR1 LNHNV and CDR2 YYDKDF (reference sequence). The CDR3 is made up of 12 amino acids. The V end lost 4 bases, the J end lost 10 bases, and 13 bases lay between the germline ends. Here the CDR3 reads CATSMRWSNQYF. CDR3 nucleotides: TGTGCCACCAGCATGCGGTGGAGTAACCAGTACTTC.

The chain links TRBV24-1 to TRBJ1-1; the D is unclear. Between the trimmed V and J ends, which lost 10 bases and 2 bases, there was a span of 13 bases. The CDR3 has 13 amino acids. The germline V gene has CDR1 KGHDR and CDR2 SFDVKD. This chain's CDR3 is CATRNTQNTEAFF. CDR3 coding DNA: TGTGCCACTCGAAACACCCAAAACACTGAAGCTTTCTTT.

Only a few counts were recorded for this clone. Other DNA sequences in this sample translate to the same CDR3. The genes are TRBV7-9 and TRBJ1-3, with D perhaps matching TRBD1 (5 bases). Germline V gene data show CDR1 as SEHNR and CDR2 as FQNEAQ (reference sequence). Trimming removed 3 bases from V and 2 bases from J, with 8 bases in between. This CDR3 has 14 residues. The CDR3 loop is CASSLAGAGNTIYF. CDR3 nucleotides: TGTGCCAGCAGCTTGGCGGGGGCTGGAAACACCATATATTTT.

The J gene is TRBJ1-2, the V gene TRBV12-3 or TRBV12-4; unclear D gene. This CDR3 contains 13 residues. V was clipped by 3 bases and J by 4 bases, with 9 bases between them. The CDR3 reads CASSFGNAYGYTF. The CDR3 DNA follows: TGTGCCAGCAGTTTCGGGAACGCCTATGGCTACACCTTC.

The chain carries TRBV4-2 and TRBJ1-4; tentative D call: TRBD1 (5 bases). Per the germline V gene, CDR1 is LGHNA and CDR2 is YNFKEQ. V shed 1 base and J shed 4 bases, with 13 bases lying between them. CDR3 length: 16 residues. This chain's CDR3 is CASSQVNGGINEKLFF. In DNA form, the CDR3 reads TGTGCCAGCAGCCAAGTCAATGGGGGGATTAATGAAAAACTGTTTTTT.